This TCR beta chain was captured in a study of CD8+ T cells in alopecia areata (dated by TCRdb to 2017 to 2018). Turning to the overall study: The study used high-throughput TCRbeta sequencing to examine T cell clonal expansion in alopecia areata, in both the C3H/HeJ mouse model and human patients. immunoSEQ multiplex PCR using 35 Vbeta forward primers and 13 Jbeta reverse primers was used to amplify TCRbeta CDR3 regions. RNA came from the PAXgene miRNA kit for fixed scalp, the miRNeasy kit for PBMCs, and the RNeasy kit for mouse skin. On the human side, TCRbeta sequencing was run on scalp tissue and on sorted CD4+ and CD8+ peripheral blood T cells from healthy controls and from alopecia areata patients with either patchy or totalis/universalis disease. Clonality in the scalp was compared among normal scalp (n=4), patchy alopecia areata scalp (n=8), and alopecia totalis/universalis scalp (n=8).

The paper's findings and limits, for the study overall: Lesional scalp, especially in alopecia totalis/universalis, showed higher clonality and more expanded CD8+ clones than normal scalp, suggesting antigenic drive. Shared TCR sequences between patients were less evident than in mice, which may be partly attributable to HLA diversity in the patient population. Unlike mouse skin, where gammadelta T cells dominate, normal human skin contains resident alphabeta T cells that get sequenced too, which complicates analysis of the scalp TCR repertoire.

A note on this clone: Its antigen has not been determined. No much larger clonotype is one base removed from it; base qualities were not supplied.

From alopecia areata patients, peripheral blood was collected along with lesional scalp punch biopsies. PBMCs were isolated by density centrifugation and stained for CD3, CD4 and CD8, and CD4+ and CD8+ T cells were sorted on a FACSAria. Alopecia areata patients who were not treated were recruited through a multicenter biomarker study. In roughly five patients from the biomarker study, the blood CD8+ T cells went through an additional sort into NKG2D-low and NKG2D-high fractions. The CDR3 runs 12 amino acids, cysteine and phenylalanine included. Solely the CDR3 DNA is kept, with 36 bases framed from the first base. The junction carries 6 bases between V and J, which are trimmed by 5 bases and 3 bases respectively. Taken from the germline V gene, the CDR1 and CDR2 loops are SGHAT and FQNNGV. Libraries were constructed by the immunoSEQ multiplex PCR assay. For TCR sequencing, RNA was extracted from every sample and reverse transcribed into cDNA to serve as template. First-strand cDNA was synthesized with SuperScript III using a 2:1 mix of oligo-dT and random hexamers. A synthetic immune receptor repertoire was used to gauge amplification bias, and whatever bias remained was removed computationally. In the source study's methods: Raw reads were preprocessed for error removal, and CDR3 was defined according to IMGT conventions as running from the conserved cysteine to phenylalanine. To get clonality, Shannon entropy was normalized by log2 of the number of productive unique TCRs and the result was subtracted from 1. Whether each scalp clone was CD4 or CD8 was inferred by checking scalp TCRbeta sequences against the CD4 and CD8 repertoires from sorted blood. TCRdb took over this immuneACCESS table, retaining in-frame rearrangements with V and J assigned. Such tables are incomplete; in checked studies, under half of the missing clones stem from an unresolved V gene, and the remainder is unexplained. The DNA gave D and trimming, while V, J and clone size come from that table. This sample has about 64,000 clones in its table, and about 44% of those were observed once. Approximately 50% of the sample goes to the ten largest clones.

The sequencing sample was made of NKG2D-low CD8+ T cells sorted from blood. The cell subset or site label here, explained by the study, means: sorted CD8+ NKG2D-low blood T cells. Here the chain combines TRBV11-2 and TRBJ2-3; the D gene is possibly TRBD2, with 5 bases matching. The clonotype was recovered from a human donor with alopecia areata. This receptor carries the CDR3 CASSPGTDTQYF. The DNA sequence is TGTGCCAGCAGCCCGGGGACAGATACGCAGTATTTT.